Below are 30 T cell receptor beta chains sequenced from a single sample in a study of neurological immune-mediated disorders (dated by TCRdb to the late 2010s). The library relied on 5' RACE. Sequenced using an Illumina HiSeq 2500. TCRdb applied fastp at Q25 and MiXCR to the public reads, then kept only in-frame beta chains. Here each entry gathers all rows of one CDR3 protein and keeps the most common genes and DNA. The sample records some 30,000 distinct CDR3 sequences, over 12% of which are singletons. About 28% of the sample is in the top ten clones. The source material was PBMCs. The origin of the receptors is a man aged 65 to 79 in good health.

By proportion, this clonotype is medium-sized. Sequence at one end of the junction differs from germline and may be a read error. CDR3 DNA sequence: TGCGCCAGCAGCTTGGGGGGCTCGAGCAATCAGCCCCAGCATTTT. Its translation: CASSLGGSSNQPQHF. The chain employs TRBV12-3 or TRBV12-4 and TRBJ1-5; TRBD1 is a possible D gene (6 bases). The CDR3 is made up of 15 amino acids.

This clonotype was found many times. The rearrangement uses TRBV4-1 and TRBJ1-5; TRBD1 matches at 11 bases. Trimming cost V 0 bases and J 7 bases; bases outside gene matches: 5. The CDR3 contains 16 residues. Germline V CDR1 and CDR2: MGHRA, YSYEKL. CDR3 loop: CASSQEVGTGGQPQHF. The CDR3 DNA sequence: TGCGCCAGCAGCCAAGAAGTAGGGACAGGGGGACAGCCCCAGCATTTT.

At least ten counts were recorded for this clonotype. The gene calls are TRBV12-3 or TRBV12-4 and TRBJ2-2; 12 positions match TRBD1. After removal of 7 bases from V and 2 bases from J, the junction contained 8 bases not matched to a gene. This CDR3 has 17 residues. The CDR3 sequence: CASNKGQGASNTGELFF. As DNA, the CDR3 is TGTGCCAGCAACAAGGGACAGGGGGCCAGCAACACCGGGGAGCTGTTTTTT.

This clonotype was detected many times. The chain has TRBV6-2 or TRBV6-3 and TRBJ1-1; 8 bases fit TRBD1. CDR3 length equals 17 residues. After removal of 4 bases from V and 1 base from J, the junction contained 11 bases not matched to a gene. From germline, CDR1 is MNHEY and CDR2 SVGEGT. CDR3 DNA: TGTGCCAGCAGTTTTCTTCCGGGACAGGCCGAGAACACTGAAGCTTTCTTT. It translates to CASSFLPGQAENTEAFF.

This clonotype was counted many times. The genes are TRBV5-1 and TRBJ1-2; 8 nucleotides align to TRBD1. The CDR3 is 14 residues long. V dropped 3 bases and J dropped 4; count of bases not matched to a gene: 5. Per the germline V gene, CDR1 is SGHRS and CDR2 is YFSETQ. CDR3 nucleotide sequence: TGCGCCAGCAGCTGGGATACAGGGGGCTATGGCTACACCTTC. It is translated as CASSWDTGGYGYTF. The variable domain in full, with the rest retrieved from reference TRBV5-1 and TRBJ1-2, is KAGVTQTPRYLIKTRGQQVTLSCSPISGHRSVSWYQQTPGQGLQFLFEYFSETQRNKGNFPGRFSGRQFSNSRSEMNVSTLELGDSALYLCASSWDTGGYGYTFGSGTRLTVV.

This clonotype has a handful of counts. The rearrangement uses TRBV30 and TRBJ2-2; TRBD1 matches 8 bases. Germline trimming cut 5 bases from V and 13 bases from J; bases unmatched to any gene: 9. The CDR3 has 12 residues. Germline-derived CDR1 and CDR2 are GTSNPN and SVGIG (reference sequence). The chain's CDR3 is CAWLPGTGVLFF. Written as DNA, the CDR3 is TGTGCCTGGCTGCCCGGGACAGGTGTGCTGTTTTTT.

This clonotype appeared many times. Here the CDR3 DNA reads TGTGCCAGCAGTTACTCTGGACAGGGACTCAAAAACATTCAGTACTTC. Protein product: CASSYSGQGLKNIQYF. The V gene is TRBV6-6, the J gene TRBJ2-4; 8 bases match TRBD1. The CDR3 covers 16 residues. CDR1 and CDR2 from the germline V gene are MNHNY and SVGAGI (reference sequence). Germline trimming cut 0 bases from V and 3 bases from J; bases unmatched to any gene: 4.

Many counts were recorded for this clonotype. The rearrangement uses TRBV5-1 and TRBJ2-3; maybe TRBD2 (6 bases). CDR3 length: 17 amino acids. Trimming took off 4 bases at V and 5 bases at J, with 23 bases between the two ends. The germline CDR1 and CDR2 sequences are SGHRS and YFSETQ. DNA of the CDR3: TGCGCCAGCAGCATACCCCATAGCGGTTCAGTCGGAGATACGCAGTATTTT. Its protein is CASSIPHSGSVGDTQYF. Full variable domain (missing parts from reference TRBV5-1 and TRBJ2-3): KAGVTQTPRYLIKTRGQQVTLSCSPISGHRSVSWYQQTPGQGLQFLFEYFSETQRNKGNFPGRFSGRQFSNSRSEMNVSTLELGDSALYLCASSIPHSGSVGDTQYFGPGTRLTVL.

Many counts were recorded for this clonotype. The gene calls are TRBV10-3 and TRBJ1-2; no reliable D call. The CDR3 sequence is 13 residues long. Germline assignment: CDR1 ENHRY and CDR2 SYGVKD. V was clipped by 0 bases and J by 5 bases, with 7 bases between them. The CDR3 protein is CAISESFGYGYTF. The CDR3 region has the DNA TGTGCCATCAGTGAGTCCTTCGGGTATGGCTACACCTTC.

This clonotype was seen many times. This chain uses TRBV27 with TRBJ1-2; D is undetermined. Germline V gives CDR1 MNHEY, CDR2 SMNVEV (reference sequence). The CDR3 totals 13 residues. The ends were cut back, 6 bases at V and 0 bases at J, with 8 bases in the middle. The CDR3 loop reads CASSWTANYGYTF. The CDR3 DNA is TGTGCCAGCAGCTGGACCGCTAACTATGGCTACACCTTC.

This clonotype was counted ten times or more. The V call is TRBV24-1, the J call TRBJ2-2; D may be TRBD1 (6 bases). Germline V gene sequence: CDR1 KGHDR, CDR2 SFDVKD. The CDR3 sequence is 16 residues long. Trimming took off 3 bases at V and 4 bases at J, with 14 bases between the two ends. Here the CDR3 DNA reads TGTGCCACCAGTGATCCTGCGGGCAGGGGCACCGGGGAGCTGTTTTTT. Residues: CATSDPAGRGTGELFF.

Many counts were recorded for this clonotype. The chain couples TRBV12-3 or TRBV12-4 to TRBJ1-1; the D is unclear. V was clipped by 7 bases and J by 3 bases, with 12 bases between them. CDR3 length: 13 residues. The CDR3 bases are TGTGCCAGCACCCCTCTAACCGACACTGAAGCTTTCTTT. This translates into CASTPLTDTEAFF.

This clonotype was picked up many times. CDR3 residues: CASSFSRGTDTQYF. In DNA form, the CDR3 reads TGCGCCAGCAGCTTCTCCAGGGGCACAGATACGCAGTATTTT. V usage is TRBV5-1 and J usage is TRBJ2-3; weak D call: TRBD1 (5 bases). The CDR3 consists of 14 residues. Germline assignment: CDR1 SGHRS and CDR2 YFSETQ. Trimming stripped 2 bases from V and 1 base from J, with 8 bases between.

This clonotype was counted many times. The chain recombines TRBV7-6 with TRBJ2-3; D could derive from TRBD1 or TRBD2 (5 bases each). V was clipped by 1 base and J by 4 bases, with 15 bases between them. The CDR3 has 16 residues. Germline CDR1 SGHVS, CDR2 FNYEAQ. This CDR3 is CASSLVSGRGADTQYF. In DNA form, the CDR3 reads TGTGCCAGCAGCTTAGTTTCAGGGAGAGGCGCAGATACGCAGTATTTT.

The chain couples TRBV20-1 to TRBJ2-2; the D is unclear. Trimming shortened V by 3 bases and J by 0 bases, and 8 bases separated the two germline ends. The CDR3 sequence is 14 residues long. The germline CDR1 and CDR2 sequences are DFQATT and SNEGSKA (reference sequence). CDR3 protein: CSASISANTGELFF. The DNA of the CDR3 is TGCAGTGCTAGCATAAGCGCGAACACCGGGGAGCTGTTTTTT.

This clonotype turned up a few times. The chain carries TRBV2 and TRBJ2-1; weak D call: TRBD1 (6 bases). Trimming removed 5 bases at V and 6 bases at J, with 8 bases between. Germline CDR1 reads SNHLY; CDR2 reads FYNNEI. This CDR3 is 12 amino acids long. The CDR3 DNA reads TGTGCCAGCAGTAAACAGGGCAATGAGCAGTTCTTC. Translated, it gives CASSKQGNEQFF.

By sample share, this clonotype is medium-sized. V usage is TRBV10-3 and J usage is TRBJ2-2; the D is unclear. The V end lost 8 bases, the J end lost 4 bases, and 14 bases lay between the germline ends. The CDR3 is made up of 14 amino acids. Germline V CDR1 and CDR2: ENHRY, SYGVKD. This CDR3 is CAIPGLSGTGELFF. CDR3 DNA: TGTGCCATCCCTGGTCTATCGGGCACCGGGGAGCTGTTTTTT.

Many counts were recorded for this clonotype. This sequence joins TRBV4-3 and TRBJ1-3; the D is unclear. Germline V gene lookup returns CDR1 LGHNA and CDR2 YSLEER. This CDR3 is 17 amino acids long. The V end lost 0 bases, the J end lost 0 bases, and 12 bases lay between the germline ends. CDR3 coding DNA: TGCGCCAGCAGCCAAGAACTTACCAGCTCCTCTGGAAACACCATATATTTT. It codes for CASSQELTSSSGNTIYF.

At least ten counts were recorded for this clonotype. The chain couples TRBV29-1 to TRBJ2-7; D perhaps matches TRBD1 (6 bases). The CDR3 covers 13 residues. Trimming took 4 bases from V and 1 from J, leaving 11 bases between them. Germline V lookup: CDR1 SQVTM, CDR2 ANQGSEA. The CDR3 bases are TGCAGCGTTGGAAAGGGGGTTTCCTACGAGCAGTACTTC. Translation: CSVGKGVSYEQYF.

This clonotype occurred many times. V gene TRBV20-1 combines with J gene TRBJ1-5; D unclear. This CDR3 spans 13 amino acids. V gave up 1 base and J gave up 1 base, with 5 bases separating them. Per the germline V gene, CDR1 is DFQATT and CDR2 is SNEGSKA (reference sequence). CDR3 in amino acids: CSARVSSNQPQHF. The CDR3 region has the DNA TGCAGTGCTAGAGTCAGCAGCAATCAGCCCCAGCATTTT.

This clonotype was counted ten times or more. V gene TRBV7-8 combines with J gene TRBJ2-1, with TRBD2 as a possible D gene (5 bases). This CDR3 comprises 14 residues. Trimming removed 3 bases from V and 8 bases from J, with 14 bases in between. Per germline, CDR1 SGHVS and CDR2 FQNEAQ. The CDR3 coding sequence is TGTGCCAGCAGCTTTCCGGGGATCGGGGATGAGCAGTTCTTC. It yields the protein CASSFPGIGDEQFF.

This clonotype was seen a single time. This chain links TRBV7-2 with TRBJ2-5; D unclear. V lost 3 bases, J lost 5 bases, and 13 bases lay in between. The CDR3 contains 14 residues. The germline CDR1 and CDR2 sequences are SGHTA and FQGNSA. In DNA form, the CDR3 reads TGTGCCAGCAGCTTTTCCCCTAGTCGCGAGACCCAGTACTTC. Its translation is CASSFSPSRETQYF.

Ten or more counts support this clonotype. The V call is TRBV10-3, the J call TRBJ2-7; 7 nucleotides line up with TRBD1. Germline lookup yields CDR1 ENHRY and CDR2 SYGVKD. The CDR3 has 14 amino acids. The V segment lost 4 bases and the J segment 7 bases; nucleotides outside the gene matches: 10. The CDR3 here is CAISAMGTEGEQYF. Here the CDR3 DNA reads TGTGCCATCAGTGCCATGGGGACAGAGGGAGAGCAGTACTTC.

This clonotype was counted ten times or more. The V and J genes are TRBV5-1 and TRBJ2-1; D not certain. Germline-derived CDR1 and CDR2 are SGHRS and YFSETQ. V dropped 4 bases and J dropped 1 base, with 12 bases sitting between them. The CDR3 is 15 amino acids. Written as DNA, the CDR3 is TGCGCCAGCAGCCCGGTAGGCGGTTCCTACAATGAGCAGTTCTTC. Translation gives CASSPVGGSYNEQFF.

This clonotype was counted many times. The rearrangement uses TRBV4-2 and TRBJ2-3; the match to TRBD2 covers 16 bases. The ends lost 3 bases at V and 1 base at J; junction bases unmatched: 7. Germline V gene sequence: CDR1 LGHNA, CDR2 YNFKEQ. The CDR3 runs 19 residues. The CDR3 spells CASSHRPGTSGGGTDTQYF. The CDR3 bases are TGTGCCAGCAGCCACCGACCCGGGACTAGCGGGGGGGGCACAGATACGCAGTATTTT.

This clonotype was recorded at least ten times. This rearrangement joins TRBV7-2 to TRBJ2-1, with TRBD2 identical over 7 bases. Per the germline V gene, CDR1 is SGHTA and CDR2 is FQGNSA. CDR3 length equals 16 residues. Unmatched junction bases numbered 8, after V lost 0 bases and J lost 6 bases. The DNA of the CDR3 is TGTGCCAGCAGCTTAGCAGGTGGGACTATTCTCAATGAGCAGTTCTTC. It translates to CASSLAGGTILNEQFF. Complete variable domain (other parts from reference TRBV7-2 and TRBJ2-1): GAGVSQSPSNKVTEKGKDVELRCDPISGHTALYWYRQSLGQGLEFLIYFQGNSAPDKSGLPSDRFSAERTGGSVSTLTIQRTQQEDSAVYLCASSLAGGTILNEQFFGPGTRLTVL.

This clonotype was found many times. The rearrangement joins TRBV5-6 to TRBJ2-3, with D uncertain. V lost 3 bases and J 4 bases, leaving 24 bases between the germline ends. Germline V gene data show CDR1 as SGHDT and CDR2 as YYEEEE. The CDR3 loop spans 18 amino acids. The DNA of the CDR3 is TGTGCCAGCAGCTACCCCGGGTCTGGCCTCCGTGGCGCAGATACGCAGTATTTT. This sequence encodes CASSYPGSGLRGADTQYF.

This clonotype was counted many times. This chain links TRBV4-3 with TRBJ1-1; D uncertain. Trimming pared 1 base from V and 0 bases from J, leaving 12 bases between. Germline V gene lookup returns CDR1 LGHNA and CDR2 YSLEER. The CDR3 is made up of 16 amino acids. CDR3 sequence: CASSQGWRQMNTEAFF. DNA of the CDR3: TGCGCCAGCAGCCAAGGCTGGAGGCAGATGAACACTGAAGCTTTCTTT.

This clonotype came up many times. This chain joins TRBV12-3 or TRBV12-4 and TRBJ2-3, with D tentatively TRBD2 (7 bases). The germline V and J ends were trimmed by 3 bases and 4 bases, with 14 bases remaining between them. The CDR3 runs 15 residues. The CDR3 DNA follows: TGTGCCAGCAGTTTTTCGGGGGGCAGGGCAGATACGCAGTATTTT. Encoded protein: CASSFSGGRADTQYF.

This clonotype was seen repeatedly, ten times or more. The V and J genes are TRBV7-2 and TRBJ1-2, with 7 positions matching TRBD1. J was trimmed by 4 bases and V by 1 base; bases with no gene match: 3. Germline V gene lookup returns CDR1 SGHTA and CDR2 FQGNSA. CDR3 length: 14 amino acids. The CDR3 nucleotides read TGTGCCAGCAGCTTAGGGGGGACAGCCTATGGCTACACCTTC. Its protein product is CASSLGGTAYGYTF.